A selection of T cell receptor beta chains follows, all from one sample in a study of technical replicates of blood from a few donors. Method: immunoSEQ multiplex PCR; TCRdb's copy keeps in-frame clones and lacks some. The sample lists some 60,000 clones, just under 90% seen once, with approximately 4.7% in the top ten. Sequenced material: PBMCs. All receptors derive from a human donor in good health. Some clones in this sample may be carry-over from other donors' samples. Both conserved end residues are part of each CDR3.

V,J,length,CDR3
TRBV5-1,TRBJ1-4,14,CASRPDRGVEKLFF
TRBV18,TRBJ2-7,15,CASSGRTGITHEQYF
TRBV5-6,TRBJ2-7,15,CASSLLGQGTYEQYF
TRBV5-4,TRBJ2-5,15,CASSLGDREHETQYF
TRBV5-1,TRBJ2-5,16,CASRVQGASSQETQYF
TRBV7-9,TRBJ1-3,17,CASSPSGPGQGRNTIYF
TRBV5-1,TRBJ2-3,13,CASSSLVSDTQYF
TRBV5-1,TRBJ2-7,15,CASSSEAGGIHEQYF
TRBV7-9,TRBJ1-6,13,CASSSEYNSPLHF
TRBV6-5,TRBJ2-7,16,CASSYSSAASSYEQYF
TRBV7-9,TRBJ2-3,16,CASSLVVREGNDTQYF
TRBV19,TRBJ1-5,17,CASSSEGGAWRNQPQHF
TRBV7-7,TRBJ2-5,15,CASSPSGGGQETQYF
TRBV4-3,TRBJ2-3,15,CASSPSGGRTDTQYF
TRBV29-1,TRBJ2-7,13,CSVETGRSYEQYF
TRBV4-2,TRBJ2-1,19,CASSQDGTSGSVPYNEQFF
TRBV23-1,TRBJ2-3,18,CASSQSTSGGLPTHTQYF